This entry features one T cell receptor (beta chain) sequence. The antigen remains unidentified. This sample is part of a study of cytomegalovirus exposure and HLA in healthy donors. Findings and limits, study-wide: In vitro testing confirmed a few CMV-associated chains as specific for CMV antigens. There were several of the most significant clusters that appeared linked to common viral pathogens in a later analysis.

PCR employed 60 Vbeta and 13 Jbeta primers. Method: immunoSEQ multiplex PCR; TCRdb's copy keeps in-frame clones and lacks some. The top ten clones hold roughly 3.8% of a sample with around 93,000 clones, 70% to 85% of them seen once. V was pared by 3 bases and J by 7 bases, with 17 bases of the junction left unmatched. The CDR3 runs 18 residues. The germline gives CDR1 KGHSH, CDR2 LQKENI. Sequenced: PBMCs. This TCR was recovered from a middle-aged man in good health and CMV-seronegative. This rearrangement joins TRBV18 to TRBJ2-1, with 8 bases lining up with TRBD2. CDR3 in DNA: TGTGCCAGCTCACCGACAACATTAACCGGGACTAGGGGGAATGAGCAGTTCTTC. Translating gives CASSPTTLTGTRGNEQFF. The entire variable domain, with the rest obtained from reference TRBV18 and TRBJ2-1, is as follows: NAGVMQNPRHLVRRRGQEARLRCSPMKGHSHVYWYRQLPEEGLKFMVYLQKENIIDESGMPKERFSAEFPKEGPSILRIQQVVRGDSAAYFCASSPTTLTGTRGNEQFFGPGTRLTVL.